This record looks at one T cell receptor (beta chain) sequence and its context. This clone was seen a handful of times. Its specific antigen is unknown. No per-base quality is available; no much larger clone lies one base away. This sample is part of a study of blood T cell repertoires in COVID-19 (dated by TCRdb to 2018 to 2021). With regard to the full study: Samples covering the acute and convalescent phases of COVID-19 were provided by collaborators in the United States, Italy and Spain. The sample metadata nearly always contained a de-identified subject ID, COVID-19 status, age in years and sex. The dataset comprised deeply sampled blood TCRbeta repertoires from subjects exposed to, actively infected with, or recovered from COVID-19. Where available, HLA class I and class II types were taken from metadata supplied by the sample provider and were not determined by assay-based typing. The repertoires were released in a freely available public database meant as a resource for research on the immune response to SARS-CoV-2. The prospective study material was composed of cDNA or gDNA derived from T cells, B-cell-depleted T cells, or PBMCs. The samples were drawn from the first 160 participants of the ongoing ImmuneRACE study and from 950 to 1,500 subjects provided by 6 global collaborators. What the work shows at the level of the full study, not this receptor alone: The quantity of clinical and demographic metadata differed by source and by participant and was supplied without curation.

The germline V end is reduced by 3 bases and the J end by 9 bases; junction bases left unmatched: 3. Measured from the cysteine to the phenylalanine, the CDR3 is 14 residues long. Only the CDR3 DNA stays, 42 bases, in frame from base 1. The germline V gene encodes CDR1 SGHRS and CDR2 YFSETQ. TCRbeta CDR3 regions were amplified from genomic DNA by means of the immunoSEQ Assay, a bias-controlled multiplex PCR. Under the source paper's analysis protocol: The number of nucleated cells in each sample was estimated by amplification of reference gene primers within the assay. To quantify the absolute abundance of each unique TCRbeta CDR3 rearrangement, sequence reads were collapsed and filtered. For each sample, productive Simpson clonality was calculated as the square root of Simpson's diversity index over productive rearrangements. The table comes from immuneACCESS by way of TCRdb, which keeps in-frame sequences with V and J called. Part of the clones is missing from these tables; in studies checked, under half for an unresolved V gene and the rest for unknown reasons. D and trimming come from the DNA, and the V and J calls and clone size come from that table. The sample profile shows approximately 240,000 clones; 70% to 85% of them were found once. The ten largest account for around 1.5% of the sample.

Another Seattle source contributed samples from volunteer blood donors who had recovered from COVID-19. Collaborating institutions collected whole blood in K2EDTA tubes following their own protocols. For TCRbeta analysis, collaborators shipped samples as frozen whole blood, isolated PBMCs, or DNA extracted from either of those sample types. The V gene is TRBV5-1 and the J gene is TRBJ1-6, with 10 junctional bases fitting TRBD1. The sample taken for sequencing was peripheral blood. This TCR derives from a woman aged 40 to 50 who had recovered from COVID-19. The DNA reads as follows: TGCGCCAGCAGCTCCGGGACAGGGGCTTCACCCCTCCACTTT. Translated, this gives CASSSGTGASPLHF.